One sample yielded the 4 T cell receptor beta chains listed below, sequenced in a study of T cell changes during pregnancy in multiple sclerosis. The data were produced by immunoSEQ multiplex PCR, yet TCRdb's version contains in-frame clones alone and is incomplete. This sample has about 89,000 clones, with 85% to 95% found just once. Sequencing used peripheral blood, obtained in the third trimester of pregnancy. The receptors were sampled from a female donor with multiple sclerosis, enrolled in a pregnancy study.

The V gene is TRBV19, the J gene TRBJ1-5; D uncertain. The CDR3 contains 13 residues. Trimming took off 3 bases at V and 5 bases at J, with 8 bases between the two ends. Germline V gene lookup returns CDR1 LNHDA and CDR2 SQIVND (reference sequence). CDR3 amino acids: CASSIQADQPQHF. In DNA, the CDR3 is TGTGCCAGTAGTATCCAGGCCGATCAGCCCCAGCATTTT.

The chain couples TRBV7-2 to TRBJ1-2; 11 positions match TRBD1. This CDR3 is 18 amino acids long. The V and J ends lost 4 bases and 5 bases, in that order; junction bases with no gene match: 15. In germline, CDR1 is SGHTA, CDR2 FQGNSA. In DNA, the CDR3 is TGTGCCAGCAGCTCCGGGACAGGGGGGATGTCGTTCTTGTATGGCTACACCTTC. It yields the protein CASSSGTGGMSFLYGYTF.

The rearrangement joins TRBV15 to TRBJ2-7; 10 positions agree with TRBD1. Looked up from germline, CDR1 is LNHNV and CDR2 is YYDKDF (reference sequence). J gave up 4 bases and V 5 bases, and 8 bases lay outside the gene matches. The CDR3 spans 15 residues. CDR3 DNA: TGTGCCACCAGCGCTCCGGGACAGGGGAGGTACGAGCAGTACTTC. It specifies CATSAPGQGRYEQYF.

The chain has TRBV5-6 and TRBJ2-1; 8 nucleotides line up with TRBD1. The germline gives CDR1 SGHDT, CDR2 YYEEEE. The CDR3 loop spans 16 amino acids. V gave up 3 bases and J gave up 2 bases; unmatched junction bases: 7. The CDR3 bases are TGTGCCAGCAGCTGGAAGGGACAGGCCCCCTACAATGAGCAGTTCTTC. Translated: CASSWKGQAPYNEQFF.